This T cell receptor (beta chain) was documented in a study of T cells in Graves' hyperthyroidism and ophthalmopathy. Per the germline V gene, CDR1 is SGHNT and CDR2 is YYREEE (reference sequence). The CDR3 spans 15 residues. The trim removed 6 bases at V and 2 bases at J, leaving 5 bases unmatched. This clonotype showed up many times. Its antigen is still unknown. A patient was excluded if there was uncontrolled infection, other autoimmune disease, pregnancy or lactation. Regions amplified from RNA transcripts were the TCR beta CDR3 regions. RT-PCR in the first round (using the HTBI primer set) targeted the TCR CDR3. TCRdb called the multiplex PCR reads again in MiXCR, with one record for every CDR3 protein. This table holds 600,000 to 650,000 distinct CDR3 sequences, 15% to 20% found once. Study results and caveats: In validation, the model predicted ophthalmopathy. These predictions came a median roughly 6.5 months before onset. Most clonotypes that expanded in the thyroid above 0.001 also showed up in blood.

The source material was blood. The rearrangement joins TRBV5-4 to TRBJ2-3; 11 bases fit TRBD2. This receptor was taken from a woman under 40 with Graves' hyperthyroidism. In nucleotides, the CDR3 is TGTGCCAGCACCCTGGGACTAGCGGACACAGATACGCAGTATTTT. It yields the protein CASTLGLADTDTQYF.